One and the same sample provided the 21 T cell receptor beta chains below, sequenced in a study of CD8+CD57+ T cells in acquired aplastic anemia. Only patients with CD8+CD57+ cell expansion on flow cytometry were chosen for sequencing. TCR beta VDJ combinations and CDR3 sequences were profiled from genomic DNA. Each CDR3 protein is one row after TCRdb ran MiXCR on the reads. The sample lists over 150,000 distinct CDR3 sequences; approximately 52% were seen once. What was sequenced was sorted CD4+, CD8+, or CD8+CD57+ T cells (not recorded which) from PBMCs. The receptors were sampled from a human donor with aplastic anemia.

At least ten counts were recorded for this clonotype. J is TRBJ2-5 and V is TRBV4-1, with 7 bases lining up with TRBD1. The CDR3 length is 16 residues. CDR1 and CDR2 from the germline V gene are MGHRA and YSYEKL. The ends lost 4 bases at V and 4 bases at J; junction bases unmatched: 12. The CDR3 bases are TGCGCCAGCAGCCGAACGTCCCGGGACAGCGGAGAGACCCAGTACTTC. It codes for CASSRTSRDSGETQYF.

This clonotype was seen repeatedly, ten times or more. This chain connects TRBV7-9 to TRBJ1-3; possibly TRBD1 for D (5 bases). CDR3 length: 15 residues. The germline gives CDR1 SEHNR, CDR2 FQNEAQ (reference sequence). V was trimmed by 5 bases and J by 0 bases, leaving 11 bases between them. As DNA, the CDR3 is TGTGCCAGCAGCCCCCCCGACAGCTCTGGAAACACCATATATTTT. Protein sequence: CASSPPDSSGNTIYF.

The sample holds many counts of this clonotype. The chain uses TRBV12-3 or TRBV12-4 and TRBJ2-3; D is perhaps TRBD2 (5 bases). Trimming stripped 7 bases from V and 6 bases from J, with 8 bases between. This CDR3 is 11 amino acids long. This chain's CDR3 is CASTRGDTQYF. CDR3 sequence (DNA): TGTGCCAGCACCCGCGGGGATACGCAGTATTTT.

This clonotype has just one count. In DNA, the CDR3 is TGCGCCAGCAGCTTGGACGGGACTAGCACAGATACGCAGTATTTT. Protein: CASSLDGTSTDTQYF. The rearrangement links TRBV5-1 to TRBJ2-3; perhaps TRBD2 as D (6 bases). The germline V gene encodes CDR1 SGHRS and CDR2 YFSETQ. Trimming stripped 0 bases from V and 0 bases from J, with 8 bases between. CDR3 length equals 15 residues.

The gene calls are TRBV10-3 and TRBJ2-5; 7 bases line up with TRBD1. V lost 8 bases and J lost 3; bases outside the gene matches: 3. The V gene's germline CDR1 is ENHRY and CDR2 SYGVKD. This CDR3 has 12 amino acids. Written as DNA, the CDR3 is TGTGCCATCGGAACAGGGGAAGAGACCCAGTACTTC. This sequence encodes CAIGTGEETQYF.

This clonotype has at least ten counts. The rearrangement joins TRBV12-3 or TRBV12-4 to TRBJ1-1; D possibly corresponds to TRBD1 (5 bases). V lost 4 bases, J lost 1 base, and 13 bases lay in between. CDR3 length: 15 amino acids. In DNA form, the CDR3 reads TGTGCCAGCAGTTCATCAGGGAGAGGGAACACTGAAGCTTTCTTT. Its translation is CASSSSGRGNTEAFF.

At least ten counts were recorded for this clonotype. The chain combines TRBV6-2 or TRBV6-3 with TRBJ1-1; D unresolved. CDR1 MNHEY and CDR2 SVGEGT come from the germline V gene. CDR3 size: 13 residues. Trimming shortened V by 6 bases and J by 1 base, and 9 bases separated the two germline ends. DNA for the CDR3: TGTGCCAGCAGACCTCAGGCGAACACTGAAGCTTTCTTT. Translated, it gives CASRPQANTEAFF.

This clonotype came up a few times. V is TRBV10-3 and J is TRBJ1-1; unclear D gene. The CDR3 is 11 amino acids. V was trimmed by 3 bases and J by 7 bases, leaving 6 bases between them. CDR1 and CDR2 from the germline V gene are ENHRY and SYGVKD. This CDR3 reads CAISETGEAFF. CDR3 sequence (DNA): TGTGCCATCAGTGAAACGGGTGAAGCTTTCTTT.

The chain is built from TRBV10-3 and TRBJ1-2; D not resolved. Germline V gene lookup returns CDR1 ENHRY and CDR2 SYGVKD. The CDR3 extends over 13 amino acids. V gave up 3 bases and J gave up 4 bases, with 9 bases separating them. The CDR3 sequence: CAISEDVPYGYTF. CDR3 DNA sequence: TGTGCCATCAGTGAAGACGTGCCCTATGGCTACACCTTC.

The V gene is TRBV7-9, the J gene TRBJ2-7; D may be TRBD1 or TRBD2 (6 bases each). The V end was cut by 7 bases, the J end by 5 bases, with 12 bases between. The CDR3 length is 12 residues. The germline gives CDR1 SEHNR, CDR2 FQNEAQ (reference sequence). CDR3 region: CASNKGGNEQYF. The CDR3 DNA reads TGTGCCAGCAACAAGGGGGGCAACGAGCAGTACTTC. Looking up the rest from reference TRBV7-9 and TRBJ2-7 gives the full variable domain: DTGVSQNPRHKITKRGQNVTFRCDPISEHNRLYWYRQTLGQGPEFLTYFQNEAQLEKSRLLSDRFSAERPKGSFSTLEIQRTEQGDSAMYLCASNKGGNEQYFGPGTRLTVT.

The chain uses TRBV2 and TRBJ2-3, with 8 bases aligning to TRBD1. The J segment lost 6 bases and the V segment lost 6 bases, leaving 8 bases of the junction unmatched. In germline, CDR1 is SNHLY, CDR2 FYNNEI. This CDR3 contains 14 residues. CDR3 in amino acids: CASRATGGRDTQYF. CDR3 sequence (DNA): TGTGCCAGCAGAGCTACAGGGGGGAGGGATACGCAGTATTTT.

V is TRBV10-3 and J is TRBJ1-2, with 9 positions matching TRBD1. Germline assignment: CDR1 ENHRY and CDR2 SYGVKD. V shed 10 bases, J shed 3 bases, and the junction held 9 bases outside the gene matches. The CDR3 spans 14 residues. CDR3 DNA sequence: TGTGCCACTTCACAGGGGGCGAGTTACTATGGCTACACCTTC. It specifies CATSQGASYYGYTF.

This chain uses TRBV20-1 with TRBJ2-7; 8 nucleotides line up with TRBD2. Germline V CDR1 and CDR2: DFQATT, SNEGSKA (reference sequence). This CDR3 comprises 16 residues. With V trimmed by 6 bases and J by 4 bases, 17 bases remained unmatched. CDR3 residues: CSANQLVSGGGYEQYF. Here the CDR3 DNA reads TGCAGTGCGAACCAGCTAGTATCCGGGGGGGGTTACGAGCAGTACTTC.

As for this clonotype: This CDR3 is missing its conserved last phenylalanine or tryptophan, likely due to a read error. It is unclear where the CDR3 begins or ends on the DNA, so no DNA is shown, and the CDR3 is as TCRdb lists it. This rearrangement joins TRBV7-9 to TRBJ2-7. The CDR3 sequence runs 8 residues, both termini included. Germline CDR1 and CDR2: SEHNR and FQNEAQ (reference sequence). The CDR3 loop reads CASSQDDI.

This clonotype was detected only a few times. The gene calls are TRBV19 and TRBJ1-2; D is perhaps TRBD1 (5 bases). The CDR3 contains 11 residues. CDR1 is LNHDA and CDR2 is SQIVND in the germline V gene (reference sequence). The CDR3 DNA reads TGTGCTACTGACAGTAACTATGGCTACACCTTC. Translation gives CATDSNYGYTF. Looking up the rest from reference TRBV19 and TRBJ1-2 gives the full variable domain: DGGITQSPKYLFRKEGQNVTLSCEQNLNHDAMYWYRQDPGQGLRLIYYSQIVNDFQKGDIAEGYSVSREKKESFPLTVTSAQKNPTAFYLCATDSNYGYTFGSGTRLTVV.

Regarding this clonotype: The junction and the germline gene differ at one end; a read error may be behind it. The chain recombines TRBV9 with TRBJ1-1; TRBD1 matches 9 bases. This CDR3 contains 12 residues. Germline CDR1 SGDLS, CDR2 YYNGEE. The CDR3 nucleotides are TGTGCCAGCAGCGGACGTGACAGGGGGTACCGCTTT. Protein product: CASSGRDRGYRF.

This clonotype was seen ten or more times. CDR3 protein: CASSEVLSGVNTGELFF. The CDR3 DNA sequence: TGTGCCAGCAGTGAAGTACTTAGCGGGGTGAACACCGGGGAGCTGTTTTTT. The J gene is TRBJ2-2, the V gene TRBV6-1; 8 bases line up with TRBD2. The V gene's germline CDR1 is MNHNS and CDR2 SASEGT. J lost 1 base, V lost 1 base, and 5 bases had no gene match. The length of the CDR3 is 17 residues.

Concerning this clonotype itself: No conserved phenylalanine or tryptophan ends this CDR3, so it is likely a read error. This sequence joins TRBV20-1 and TRBJ2-1, with D perhaps matching TRBD2 (5 bases). V gave up 3 bases and J gave up 7 bases, with 16 bases separating them. The germline V gene has CDR1 DFQATT and CDR2 SNEGSKA (reference sequence). The CDR3 has 14 amino acids. As DNA, the CDR3 is TGCAGTGCTAGTCGACCTACCCCGGGAAATGAGCAGTTCCTC. This gives the protein CSASRPTPGNEQFL.

The chain has TRBV10-3 and TRBJ2-5, with 13 bases matching TRBD2. The junction had 7 bases not matched to a gene; V was cut back by 10 bases and J by 5 bases. The CDR3 extends over 14 amino acids. CDR1 and CDR2 from the germline V gene are ENHRY and SYGVKD. CDR3 sequence (DNA): TGTGCCAGTCGGACTAGCGGGAGTTCGGAGACCCAGTACTTC. It codes for CASRTSGSSETQYF.

DNA of the CDR3: TGTGCCAGCAGTTTAGACGGACTAGCCGTGTCCTACAATGAGCAGTTCTTC. Translating it yields CASSLDGLAVSYNEQFF. The chain couples TRBV12-3 or TRBV12-4 to TRBJ2-1; 8 bases are shared with TRBD2. This CDR3 comprises 17 residues. V dropped 1 base and J dropped 1; count of bases not matched to a gene: 6.

This clonotype turned up a few times. The CDR3 reads CASSQDPKFRSNQPQHF. CDR3 in DNA: TGTGCCAGCAGCCAAGATCCTAAGTTCAGGTCCAATCAGCCCCAGCATTTT. The gene calls are TRBV3-1 and TRBJ1-5; D not resolved. Germline V gene sequence: CDR1 LGHDT, CDR2 YNNKEL (reference sequence). V lost 0 bases to trimming and J lost 3 bases, with 15 bases between them. This CDR3 is built from 17 residues.